The T cell receptor (beta chain) described here comes from a study of blood T cell repertoires in COVID-19. The overall study: There were acute and convalescent COVID-19 samples, and they came from the United States, Italy and Spain. In each case, the material was cDNA or gDNA derived from T cells, B-cell-depleted T cells, or PBMCs.

Participants came from some 23 US areas, aged roughly 18 to 95 years. Participant-given clinical history determined each cohort assignment. Method: immunoSEQ multiplex PCR; TCRdb's copy keeps in-frame clones and lacks some. The sample holds some 320,000 clones, more than 90% seen once. The V gene end was trimmed by 5 bases and the J gene end by 5 bases; junction bases not matched to a gene: 15. The CDR3 extends over 16 amino acids. Germline V gene data show CDR1 as SGHAT and CDR2 as FQNNGV. This clonotype originated in a man in his 60s who had recovered from COVID-19. The material sequenced was PBMCs or T cells enriched from blood (not recorded which). V usage is TRBV11-2 and J usage is TRBJ2-7; 7 bases agree with TRBD1. The CDR3 nucleotides are TGTGCCAGCAGCGGGCCCTATGGGACAGCCCGCCACGAGCAGTACTTC. It codes for CASSGPYGTARHEQYF.